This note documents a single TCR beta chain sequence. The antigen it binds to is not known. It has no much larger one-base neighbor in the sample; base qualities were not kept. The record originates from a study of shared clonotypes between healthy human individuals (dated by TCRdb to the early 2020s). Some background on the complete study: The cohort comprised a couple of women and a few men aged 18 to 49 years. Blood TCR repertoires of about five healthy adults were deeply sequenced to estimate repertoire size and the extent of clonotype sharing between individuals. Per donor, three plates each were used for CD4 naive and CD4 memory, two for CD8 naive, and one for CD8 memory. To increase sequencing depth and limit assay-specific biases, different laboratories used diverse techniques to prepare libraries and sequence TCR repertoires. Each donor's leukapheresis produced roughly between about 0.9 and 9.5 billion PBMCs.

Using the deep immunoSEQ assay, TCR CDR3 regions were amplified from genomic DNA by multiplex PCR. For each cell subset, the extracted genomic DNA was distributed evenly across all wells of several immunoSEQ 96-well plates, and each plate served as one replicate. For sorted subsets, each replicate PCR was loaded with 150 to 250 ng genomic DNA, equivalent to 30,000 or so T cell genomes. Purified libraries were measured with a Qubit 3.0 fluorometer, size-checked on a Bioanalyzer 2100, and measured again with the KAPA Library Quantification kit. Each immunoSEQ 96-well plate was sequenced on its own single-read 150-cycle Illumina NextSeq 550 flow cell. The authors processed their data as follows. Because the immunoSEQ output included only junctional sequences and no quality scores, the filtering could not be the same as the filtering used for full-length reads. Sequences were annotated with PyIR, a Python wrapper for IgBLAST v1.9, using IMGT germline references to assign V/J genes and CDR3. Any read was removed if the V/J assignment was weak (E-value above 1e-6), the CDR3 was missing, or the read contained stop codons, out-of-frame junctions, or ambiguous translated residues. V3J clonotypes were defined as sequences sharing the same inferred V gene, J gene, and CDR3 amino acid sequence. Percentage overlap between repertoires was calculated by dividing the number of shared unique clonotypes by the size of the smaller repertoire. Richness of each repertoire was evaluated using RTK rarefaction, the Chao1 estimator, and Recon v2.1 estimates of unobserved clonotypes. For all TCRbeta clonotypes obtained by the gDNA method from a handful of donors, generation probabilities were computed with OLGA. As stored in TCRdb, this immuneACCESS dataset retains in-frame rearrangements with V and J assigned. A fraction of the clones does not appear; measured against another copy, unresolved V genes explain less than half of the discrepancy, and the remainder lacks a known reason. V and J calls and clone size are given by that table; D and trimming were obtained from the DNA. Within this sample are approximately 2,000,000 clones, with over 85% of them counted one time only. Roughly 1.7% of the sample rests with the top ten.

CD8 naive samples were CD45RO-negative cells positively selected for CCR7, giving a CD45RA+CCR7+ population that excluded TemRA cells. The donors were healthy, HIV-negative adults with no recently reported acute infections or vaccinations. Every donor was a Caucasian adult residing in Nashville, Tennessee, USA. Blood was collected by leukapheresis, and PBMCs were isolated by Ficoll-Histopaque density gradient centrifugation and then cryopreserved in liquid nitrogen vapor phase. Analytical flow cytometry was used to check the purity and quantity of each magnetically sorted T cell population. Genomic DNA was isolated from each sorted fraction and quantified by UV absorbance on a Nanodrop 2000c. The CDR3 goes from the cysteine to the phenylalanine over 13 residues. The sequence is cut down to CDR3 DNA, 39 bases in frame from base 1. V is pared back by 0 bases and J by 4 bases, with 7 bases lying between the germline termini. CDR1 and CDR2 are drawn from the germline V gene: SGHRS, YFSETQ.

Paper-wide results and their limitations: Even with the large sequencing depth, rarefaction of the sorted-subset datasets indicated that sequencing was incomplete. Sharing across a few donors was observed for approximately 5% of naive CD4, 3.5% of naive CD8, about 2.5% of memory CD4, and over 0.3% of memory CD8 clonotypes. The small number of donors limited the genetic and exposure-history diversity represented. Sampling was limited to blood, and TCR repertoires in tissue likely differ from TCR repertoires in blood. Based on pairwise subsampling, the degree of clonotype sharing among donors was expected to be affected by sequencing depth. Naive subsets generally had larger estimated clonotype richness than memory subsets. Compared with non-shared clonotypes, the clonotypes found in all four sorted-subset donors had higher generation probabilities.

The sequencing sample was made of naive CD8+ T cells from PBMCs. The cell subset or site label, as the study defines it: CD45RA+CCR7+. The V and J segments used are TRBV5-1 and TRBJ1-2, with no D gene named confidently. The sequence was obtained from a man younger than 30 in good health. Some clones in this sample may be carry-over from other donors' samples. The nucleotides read TGCGCCAGCAGCTTGGCCCCAGGCTATGGCTACACCTTC. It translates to CASSLAPGYGYTF.